The 11 T cell receptor beta chains listed next were all sequenced from one sample in a study of Ad26.COV2.S vaccination and SARS-CoV-2 variants. As for treatment: around 19 received Ad26.COV2.S at low or high dose, single or two shots; about five received placebo; per-sample allocation not given. It was on day 63 after the first vaccine or placebo injection that samples were taken. Profiling relied on immunoSEQ multiplex PCR, and the TCRdb table lists in-frame clones only, not all of them. The top ten hold about 10% of the sample, which has 200,000 to 250,000 clones, 85% to 90% seen once. The sample was peripheral blood, taken in a trial of Ad26.COV2.S vaccine versus placebo. Every receptor here comes from a person aged 18-65 years who received the Ad26.COV2.S COVID-19 vaccine or a placebo.

This clone was counted once. V gene TRBV5-8 combines with J gene TRBJ1-2; 7 bases map to TRBD1. The length of the CDR3 is 14 residues. V lost 4 bases and J lost 5; bases outside the gene matches: 8. CDR1 is SGHTS and CDR2 is YDEGEE in the germline V gene. CDR3 sequence reads: CASSRQGNIYGYTF. As DNA, the CDR3 is TGTGCCAGCAGCCGACAGGGAAATATTTATGGCTACACCTTC.

This rearrangement joins TRBV6-5 to TRBJ2-3; D is uncertain. In germline, CDR1 is MNHEY, CDR2 SVGAGI. This CDR3 spans 16 amino acids. The germline V and J ends were trimmed by 2 bases and 0 bases, with 12 bases remaining between them. CDR3 in amino acids: CASSYRAPTSTDTQYF. In nucleotides, the CDR3 is TGTGCCAGCAGTTACAGGGCACCCACTAGCACAGATACGCAGTATTTT.

The chain is built from TRBV11-2 and TRBJ1-1; 8 nucleotides align to TRBD1. Trimming removed 6 bases from V and 4 bases from J; junction bases left unmatched: 13. CDR3 length equals 16 residues. The germline V gene has CDR1 SGHAT and CDR2 FQNNGV. This CDR3 reads CASSFTIRGRITEAFF. For the CDR3, the DNA is TGTGCCAGCAGTTTTACCATCAGGGGGCGGATCACTGAAGCTTTCTTT.

V gene TRBV4-3 combines with J gene TRBJ1-1, with 7 nucleotides matching TRBD1. Germline CDR1 reads LGHNA; CDR2 reads YSLEER. V lost 3 bases and J lost 1; bases outside the gene matches: 2. CDR3 size: 14 residues. The CDR3 bases are TGCGCCAGCAGCCATGACAGGGCGAACACTGAAGCTTTCTTT. It translates to CASSHDRANTEAFF.

This clone came up once. This chain connects TRBV27 to TRBJ2-7; D is unclear. Germline V gene data show CDR1 as MNHEY and CDR2 as SMNVEV (reference sequence). CDR3 length: 12 residues. V lost 1 base to trimming and J lost 6 bases, with 7 bases between them. The CDR3 region has the DNA TGTGCCAGCAGTTTATTGGGTTCCGAGCAGTACTTC. Translating gives CASSLLGSEQYF.

The V call is TRBV13, the J call TRBJ2-7; TRBD1 is a possible D gene (5 bases). The ends were cut back, 5 bases at V and 1 base at J, with 15 bases in the middle. The CDR3 consists of 15 residues. Germline loops: CDR1 PRHDT, CDR2 FYEKMQ (reference sequence). The CDR3 DNA follows: TGTGCCAGCAGCCCTAGGGGTCTGGGGTCCTACGAGCAGTACTTC. This gives the protein CASSPRGLGSYEQYF.

The rearrangement links TRBV4-1 to TRBJ2-7, with D perhaps matching TRBD1 or TRBD2 (6 bases each). The germline V gene encodes CDR1 MGHRA and CDR2 YSYEKL. Between the trimmed V and J ends, which lost 4 bases and 1 base, there was a span of 14 bases. This CDR3 region has 15 residues. The CDR3 reads CASSLEGGRSYEQYF. CDR3 nucleotide sequence: TGCGCCAGCAGCCTAGAGGGGGGTAGATCCTACGAGCAGTACTTC.

This sequence joins TRBV18 and TRBJ1-1, with no clear D. Germline CDR1 is KGHSH and CDR2 is LQKENI. V gave up 1 base and J gave up 3 bases, with 12 bases separating them. This CDR3 region has 15 residues. CDR3 in DNA: TGTGCCAGCTCACCACAGGGAGGTTTGGACACTGAAGCTTTCTTT. Translation: CASSPQGGLDTEAFF.

The chain recombines TRBV4-1 with TRBJ2-3; weak D call: TRBD2 (7 bases). CDR3 length: 15 amino acids. Germline V gives CDR1 MGHRA, CDR2 YSYEKL. Trimming pared 2 bases from V and 6 bases from J, leaving 15 bases between. CDR3 sequence (DNA): TGCGCCAGCAGCCAATGGTGGGGGGGGCGGGATACGCAGTATTTT. Translated, it gives CASSQWWGGRDTQYF.

This clone appeared a few times. The V gene is TRBV18, the J gene TRBJ2-7; 9 bases are shared with TRBD1. Losses at the gene ends were 6 bases for V and 0 bases for J; bases not matched to a gene: 6. The V gene's germline CDR1 is KGHSH and CDR2 LQKENI. The CDR3 is made up of 15 amino acids. CDR3 sequence: CASSQDRGSSYEQYF. CDR3 coding DNA: TGTGCCAGCTCCCAAGACAGGGGGTCCTCCTACGAGCAGTACTTC.

V gene TRBV10-3 combines with J gene TRBJ1-5; D is undetermined. Looked up from germline, CDR1 is ENHRY and CDR2 is SYGVKD. V gave up 2 bases and J gave up 0 bases, with 14 bases separating them. The CDR3 has 17 residues. The CDR3 bases are TGTGCCATCAGTGAGGATGCGAGCGGGTATAGCAATCAGCCCCAGCATTTT. This codes for CAISEDASGYSNQPQHF.